This note documents a single T cell receptor (beta chain) sequence. Trimming at V came to 7 bases and at J to 4 bases, leaving 8 bases not matched to a gene. Germline values: CDR1 SQVTM, CDR2 ANQGSEA. This CDR3 region has 13 residues. The data derive from a study of OX40 agonist ivuxolimab in advanced cancers. The data were produced by immunoSEQ multiplex PCR, yet TCRdb's version contains in-frame clones alone and is incomplete. The sample records tens of thousands of clones, around 85% being singletons. This rearrangement joins TRBV29-1 to TRBJ2-3; 7 positions match TRBD2. The TCR sequence derives from an adult with an advanced solid tumor such as melanoma, head and neck, liver or kidney cancer. The source material was CD4+ or CD8+ T cells sorted from blood, sampled in a trial of the OX40 agonist ivuxolimab. The CDR3 DNA follows: TGCAGCGCCCCTGGCGGGGGAGCAGATACGCAGTATTTT. Amino acid sequence: CSAPGGGADTQYF.